The next 3 T cell receptor beta chains were all read from a single sample in a study of PD-1 blockade in classical Hodgkin lymphoma. TCRdb's copy holds only in-frame clones and misses some; the assay was immunoSEQ multiplex PCR. The data contain 25,000 to 40,000 clones, roughly four fifths of them singletons. Relapse after autologous stem cell transplantation occurred in every patient, and brentuximab vedotin exposure varied. Sequencing was performed on peripheral blood mononuclear cells (PBMCs), taken at baseline. The receptors were gathered from a human donor with classical Hodgkin lymphoma.

The CDR3 protein is CASSRMGSTDTQYF. The CDR3 DNA is TGTGCCAGCAGCCGTATGGGAAGCACAGATACGCAGTATTTT. The chain employs TRBV27 and TRBJ2-3; D call uncertain. The V gene's germline CDR1 is MNHEY and CDR2 SMNVEV (reference sequence). The CDR3 is 14 residues long. Trimming removed 6 bases from V and 0 bases from J, with 10 bases in between.

The chain uses TRBV5-1 and TRBJ2-5; 7 bases line up with TRBD2. Germline lookup yields CDR1 SGHRS and CDR2 YFSETQ. Trimming took 2 bases from V and 5 from J; bases not matched to a gene: 3. The CDR3 runs 13 residues. The CDR3 DNA reads TGCGCCAGCAGCTTCCTGGGGGGGGAGACCCAGTACTTC. Encoded protein: CASSFLGGETQYF.

This chain connects TRBV5-5 to TRBJ2-5; D is possibly TRBD2 (5 bases). Trimming took 4 bases from V and 2 from J, leaving 18 bases between them. The CDR3 runs to 16 residues. Germline V lookup: CDR1 SGHKS, CDR2 YYEKEE (reference sequence). CDR3 nucleotide sequence: TGTGCCAGCAGCCCCCGGGTAGCGATTGGACAAGAGACCCAGTACTTC. It is translated as CASSPRVAIGQETQYF. The variable domain in full, with the rest retrieved from reference TRBV5-5 and TRBJ2-5, is DAGVTQSPTHLIKTRGQQVTLRCSPISGHKSVSWYQQVLGQGPQFIFQYYEKEERGRGNFPDRFSARQFPNYSSELNVNALLLGDSALYLCASSPRVAIGQETQYFGPGTRLLVL.